This T cell receptor (beta chain) was identified in a study of cytomegalovirus exposure and HLA in healthy donors. Study results and limitations: Earlier analysis looked at TCR beta V segments, and most were productive about 90% or about 30% of the time.

CDR1 is LNHNV and CDR2 is YYDKDF in the germline V gene (reference sequence). The V end lost 0 bases, the J end lost 5 bases, and 8 bases lay between the germline ends. This CDR3 has 15 amino acids. Both 60 Vbeta primers and 13 Jbeta primers went into the PCR. The protocol was immunoSEQ multiplex PCR, while the TCRdb copy is restricted to in-frame clones and leaves out a portion. The profile covers 150,000 to 200,000 clones, with about 13% appearing a single time and 7.5% to 10% taken by the ten largest. As concerns this clone: Its cognate antigen is unknown.

The chain recombines TRBV15 with TRBJ1-6; D call uncertain. Material for sequencing was PBMCs. This TCR came from a man aged 50-59 years in good health and CMV-seropositive. CDR3 sequence reads: CATSREVQNNSPLHF. The CDR3 nucleotides read TGTGCCACCAGCAGAGAAGTACAGAATAATTCACCCCTCCACTTT.